This is a list of T cell receptor beta chains from one sample in a study of blood T cell repertoires in COVID-19. The method was immunoSEQ multiplex PCR; TCRdb's version includes in-frame clones alone and lacks a portion of them. The profile shows 150,000 or so clones, over 80% of them singletons. The sequenced sample was peripheral blood. Every receptor here comes from an older man with acute or convalescent COVID-19. Each CDR3 is given with its conserved first and last residue. D genes are given only for firm matches. Some rows mark clone size as missing; the rest say once, few, many or name a class of expanded clone.

V gene: TRBV4-1
D gene: TRBD1
CDR3 length: 15
J gene: TRBJ2-7
clone size: -
CDR3 DNA: TGCGCCAGCAGCCAAGATCGGACAGGCCGTTACGAGCAGTACTTC
CDR3 protein: CASSQDRTGRYEQYF

V gene: TRBV2
D gene: -
CDR3 length: 15
J gene: TRBJ1-2
clone size: -
CDR3 DNA: TGTGCCAGCAGTGCTAATGACAGGACCAACTATGGCTACACCTTC
CDR3 protein: CASSANDRTNYGYTF

V gene: TRBV18
D gene: TRBD2
CDR3 length: 15
J gene: TRBJ2-2
clone size: -
CDR3 DNA: TGTGCCAGCTCACCGACTAGCGGGAACACCGGGGAGCTGTTTTTT
CDR3 protein: CASSPTSGNTGELFF

V gene: TRBV11-2
D gene: TRBD2
CDR3 length: 16
J gene: TRBJ2-7
clone size: -
CDR3 DNA: TGTGCCAGCAGCTTGAGTCTAGCGGGAGGGTCCTACGAGCAGTACTTC
CDR3 protein: CASSLSLAGGSYEQYF

V gene: TRBV3-1/TRBV3-2
D gene: -
CDR3 length: 14
J gene: TRBJ2-5
clone size: once
CDR3 DNA: TGTGCCAGCAGCCGCCGACCCCGAGGAGAGACCCAGTACTTC
CDR3 protein: CASSRRPRGETQYF

V gene: TRBV6-5
D gene: TRBD1
CDR3 length: 13
J gene: TRBJ1-5
clone size: -
CDR3 DNA: TGTGCCACCAAGACAGGGGGAAGTGAGCCCCAGCATTTT
CDR3 protein: CATKTGGSEPQHF

V gene: TRBV27
D gene: TRBD2
CDR3 length: 15
J gene: TRBJ2-7
clone size: -
CDR3 DNA: TGTGCCAGCAGACTAGCGGAGCACGTTAGCTACGAGCAGTACTTC
CDR3 protein: CASRLAEHVSYEQYF

V gene: TRBV9
D gene: -
CDR3 length: 13
J gene: TRBJ2-3
clone size: -
CDR3 DNA: TGTGCCAGCAGCGTAGACCTAGCGGATACGCAGTATTTT
CDR3 protein: CASSVDLADTQYF

V gene: TRBV28
D gene: -
CDR3 length: 14
J gene: TRBJ1-5
clone size: -
CDR3 DNA: TGTGCCAGCATTGGAGGGACTGGCAATCAGCCCCAGCATTTT
CDR3 protein: CASIGGTGNQPQHF

V gene: TRBV5-1
D gene: -
CDR3 length: 13
J gene: TRBJ2-1
clone size: -
CDR3 DNA: TGCGCCAGCAGCTTGGACAGGGAAGGGGAGCAGTTCTTC
CDR3 protein: CASSLDREGEQFF

V gene: TRBV30
D gene: -
CDR3 length: 14
J gene: TRBJ1-1
clone size: few
CDR3 DNA: TGTGCCTGGAGTGTAGACGGGAGGTACACTGAAGCTTTCTTT
CDR3 protein: CAWSVDGRYTEAFF

V gene: TRBV6-2/TRBV6-3
D gene: TRBD1
CDR3 length: 14
J gene: TRBJ1-5
clone size: -
CDR3 DNA: TGTGCCAGCAGTTACTCCCAGGGGGATCAGCCCCAGCATTTT
CDR3 protein: CASSYSQGDQPQHF

V gene: TRBV19
D gene: -
CDR3 length: 12
J gene: TRBJ2-7
clone size: -
CDR3 DNA: TGTGCCACACAGGGATCCCCCCGCGAGCAGTACTTC
CDR3 protein: CATQGSPREQYF

V gene: TRBV6-1
D gene: -
CDR3 length: 11
J gene: TRBJ2-7
clone size: -
CDR3 DNA: TGTGCCAGCAGTGAGACACGCGCGCAGTACTTC
CDR3 protein: CASSETRAQYF

V gene: TRBV10-3
D gene: -
CDR3 length: 16
J gene: TRBJ1-4
clone size: -
CDR3 DNA: TGTGCCATCAGCGCTGGACGACTAATAACTAATGAAAAACTGTTTTTT
CDR3 protein: CAISAGRLITNEKLFF

V gene: TRBV6-2/TRBV6-3
D gene: TRBD1
CDR3 length: 16
J gene: TRBJ2-7
clone size: -
CDR3 DNA: TGTGCCAGCAGTTACGACAATGACAGGGTTTCAAACGAGCAGTACTTC
CDR3 protein: CASSYDNDRVSNEQYF

V gene: TRBV6-5
D gene: -
CDR3 length: 15
J gene: TRBJ1-5
clone size: -
CDR3 DNA: TGTGCCAGCGACCAATTGGGCTATAGCAATCAGCCCCAGCATTTT
CDR3 protein: CASDQLGYSNQPQHF

V gene: TRBV3-1/TRBV3-2
D gene: -
CDR3 length: 14
J gene: TRBJ2-3
clone size: -
CDR3 DNA: TGTGCCAGCCAGTCACAGGGCGGCACAGATACGCAGTATTTT
CDR3 protein: CASQSQGGTDTQYF

V gene: TRBV27
D gene: TRBD1
CDR3 length: 15
J gene: TRBJ2-7
clone size: -
CDR3 DNA: TGTGCCAGCAGTTTATCCCCGACAGGGGCCTACGAGCAGTACTTC
CDR3 protein: CASSLSPTGAYEQYF

V gene: TRBV5-1
D gene: -
CDR3 length: 13
J gene: TRBJ1-4
clone size: -
CDR3 DNA: TGCGCCAGCCGCGACGGACTTAATGAAAAACTGTTTTTT
CDR3 protein: CASRDGLNEKLFF

V gene: TRBV6-1
D gene: TRBD1
CDR3 length: 16
J gene: TRBJ2-7
clone size: -
CDR3 DNA: TGTGCCAGCAGTGAGTGGGACAGCGGAGGACCCTACGAGCAGTACTTC
CDR3 protein: CASSEWDSGGPYEQYF

V gene: TRBV5-8
D gene: -
CDR3 length: 11
J gene: TRBJ2-7
clone size: -
CDR3 DNA: TGTGCCAGCAGCTGGGGAGGCGAGCAGTACTTC
CDR3 protein: CASSWGGEQYF

V gene: TRBV3-1/TRBV3-2
D gene: -
CDR3 length: 14
J gene: TRBJ2-7
clone size: -
CDR3 DNA: TGTGCCAGCAGCCGAGAGGGGGGAACCTACGAGCAGTACTTC
CDR3 protein: CASSREGGTYEQYF

V gene: TRBV18
D gene: TRBD1
CDR3 length: 18
J gene: TRBJ1-2
clone size: -
CDR3 DNA: TGTGCCAGCTCACCACCGAATAAGGGACAGATAAAGAACTATGGCTACACCTTC
CDR3 protein: CASSPPNKGQIKNYGYTF

V gene: TRBV9
D gene: TRBD1
CDR3 length: 14
J gene: TRBJ2-4
clone size: -
CDR3 DNA: TGTGCCAGCAGCCCCCGGACAGGGTTAAACATTCAGTACTTC
CDR3 protein: CASSPRTGLNIQYF

V gene: TRBV11-2
D gene: TRBD2
CDR3 length: 16
J gene: TRBJ2-7
clone size: once
CDR3 DNA: TGTGCCAGCAGCTTAGGCCCTAGCGGGAGTATCTACGAGCAGTACTTC
CDR3 protein: CASSLGPSGSIYEQYF

V gene: TRBV28
D gene: -
CDR3 length: 16
J gene: TRBJ1-1
clone size: -
CDR3 DNA: TGTGCCAGCCATCCCAGGTCCCTCAGCTTGAACACTGAAGCTTTCTTT
CDR3 protein: CASHPRSLSLNTEAFF

V gene: TRBV7-7
D gene: -
CDR3 length: 13
J gene: TRBJ2-2
clone size: once
CDR3 DNA: TGTGCCAGCAGCCTTACAGAGCCCGGGGAGCTGTTTTTT
CDR3 protein: CASSLTEPGELFF

V gene: TRBV6-4
D gene: -
CDR3 length: 13
J gene: TRBJ1-1
clone size: -
CDR3 DNA: TGTGCCAGCAGTTTCCAGATGAACACTGAAGCTTTCTTT
CDR3 protein: CASSFQMNTEAFF

V gene: TRBV19
D gene: TRBD2
CDR3 length: 16
J gene: TRBJ2-1
clone size: -
CDR3 DNA: TGTGCCAGTAGTACCCAAATAGGACTAGCGGGAGATGAGCAGTTCTTC
CDR3 protein: CASSTQIGLAGDEQFF

V gene: TRBV10-3
D gene: TRBD2
CDR3 length: 14
J gene: TRBJ2-1
clone size: -
CDR3 DNA: TGTGCCATCTCACTAGCGGGAGGAGGGGATGAGCAGTTCTTC
CDR3 protein: CAISLAGGGDEQFF

V gene: TRBV29-1
D gene: TRBD1
CDR3 length: 15
J gene: TRBJ1-5
clone size: -
CDR3 DNA: TGCAGCGTTGCCGCCGGGACAGGGGACAATCAGCCCCAGCATTTT
CDR3 protein: CSVAAGTGDNQPQHF

V gene: TRBV7-2
D gene: -
CDR3 length: 11
J gene: TRBJ1-3
clone size: -
CDR3 DNA: TGTGCCAGCAAGGCGGGGGTCACCATATATTTT
CDR3 protein: CASKAGVTIYF

V gene: TRBV2
D gene: TRBD2
CDR3 length: 15
J gene: TRBJ2-7
clone size: -
CDR3 DNA: TGTGCCAGCAGCGGGGGAGTAGCGGGGGCCTACGAGCAGTACTTC
CDR3 protein: CASSGGVAGAYEQYF

V gene: TRBV5-1
D gene: TRBD1
CDR3 length: 14
J gene: TRBJ2-7
clone size: few
CDR3 DNA: TGCGCCAGCAGCGCAGACAGGGGCGCCTACGAGCAGTACTTC
CDR3 protein: CASSADRGAYEQYF

V gene: TRBV29-1
D gene: -
CDR3 length: 13
J gene: TRBJ1-1
clone size: -
CDR3 DNA: TGCAGCGTAAGTCCTACAGGGTTGACTGAAGCTTTCTTT
CDR3 protein: CSVSPTGLTEAFF

V gene: TRBV5-1
D gene: -
CDR3 length: 17
J gene: TRBJ2-5
clone size: -
CDR3 DNA: TGCGCCAGCAGCTTGGGGCTGGGGGGACCTAGTGAGGAGACCCAGTACTTC
CDR3 protein: CASSLGLGGPSEETQYF

V gene: TRBV10-2
D gene: -
CDR3 length: 13
J gene: TRBJ1-2
clone size: -
CDR3 DNA: TGCGCCAGCAGAAACGGGACATGGCGGGGCTACACCTTC
CDR3 protein: CASRNGTWRGYTF

V gene: TRBV2
D gene: -
CDR3 length: 14
J gene: TRBJ1-1
clone size: -
CDR3 DNA: TGTGCCAGCAGTGAGGGAGGGGGGAACACTGAAGCTTTCTTT
CDR3 protein: CASSEGGGNTEAFF

V gene: TRBV5-1
D gene: -
CDR3 length: 13
J gene: TRBJ2-5
clone size: -
CDR3 DNA: TGCGCCAGCAGCTGGGCCCCCCAAGAGACCCAGTACTTC
CDR3 protein: CASSWAPQETQYF

V gene: TRBV19
D gene: TRBD2
CDR3 length: 15
J gene: TRBJ2-3
clone size: -
CDR3 DNA: TGTGCCAGTAGCCTTAAGCGGGAGTACACAGATACGCAGTATTTT
CDR3 protein: CASSLKREYTDTQYF

V gene: TRBV5-1
D gene: TRBD1
CDR3 length: 15
J gene: TRBJ2-1
clone size: once
CDR3 DNA: TGCGCCAGCAGCTCTACAGGGGAACCCACCAATGAGCAGTTCTTC
CDR3 protein: CASSSTGEPTNEQFF

V gene: TRBV29-1
D gene: -
CDR3 length: 12
J gene: TRBJ1-2
clone size: -
CDR3 DNA: TGCAGCGTTGGTTTACCAGGGGATGGCTACACCTTC
CDR3 protein: CSVGLPGDGYTF

V gene: TRBV3-1/TRBV3-2
D gene: TRBD1
CDR3 length: 16
J gene: TRBJ1-2
clone size: few
CDR3 DNA: TGTGCCAGCAGCCCTACCGAGACAGGGATTAACTATGGCTACACCTTC
CDR3 protein: CASSPTETGINYGYTF

V gene: TRBV5-1
D gene: TRBD1
CDR3 length: 15
J gene: TRBJ2-2
clone size: -
CDR3 DNA: TGCGCCAGCAGCAAGGGGACAGGGTCGACCGGGGAGCTGTTTTTT
CDR3 protein: CASSKGTGSTGELFF

V gene: TRBV28
D gene: TRBD1
CDR3 length: 15
J gene: TRBJ1-6
clone size: -
CDR3 DNA: TGTGCCAGCAGCGAACTCGACAGGGGGAGTTCACCCCTCCACTTT
CDR3 protein: CASSELDRGSSPLHF

V gene: TRBV6-5
D gene: -
CDR3 length: 14
J gene: TRBJ1-2
clone size: -
CDR3 DNA: TGTGCCAGCAGTTACTCGACTCAAGGCTATGGCTACACCTTC
CDR3 protein: CASSYSTQGYGYTF

V gene: TRBV9
D gene: TRBD2
CDR3 length: 19
J gene: TRBJ2-7
clone size: once
CDR3 DNA: TGTGCCAGCAGCGTAGACCTACCCGAGACTAGCGGGAGCGCGTACGAGCAGTACTTC
CDR3 protein: CASSVDLPETSGSAYEQYF

V gene: TRBV30
D gene: TRBD1
CDR3 length: 14
J gene: TRBJ2-5
clone size: -
CDR3 DNA: TGTGCCTGGCACGCGGACAGGGAGGTCGGGACCCAGTACTTC
CDR3 protein: CAWHADREVGTQYF

V gene: TRBV24-1
D gene: -
CDR3 length: 16
J gene: TRBJ2-1
clone size: -
CDR3 DNA: TGTGCCACCAGTGATCGTTACGGTAGCTCCTACAATGAGCAGTTCTTC
CDR3 protein: CATSDRYGSSYNEQFF

V gene: TRBV2
D gene: -
CDR3 length: 18
J gene: TRBJ1-5
clone size: -
CDR3 DNA: TGTGCCAGCAGTGAAAGGGGAGTGAGAGGGGGGGGCAATCAGCCCCAGCATTTT
CDR3 protein: CASSERGVRGGGNQPQHF

V gene: TRBV30
D gene: TRBD1
CDR3 length: 14
J gene: TRBJ1-2
clone size: -
CDR3 DNA: TGTGCCTGGGCAAGGACAGGGTTTAACTATGGCTACACCTTC
CDR3 protein: CAWARTGFNYGYTF

V gene: TRBV6-5
D gene: TRBD2
CDR3 length: 14
J gene: TRBJ2-1
clone size: -
CDR3 DNA: TGTGCCAGCACGACTAGCGGGGGTTACAATGAGCAGTTCTTC
CDR3 protein: CASTTSGGYNEQFF

V gene: TRBV10-3
D gene: TRBD1
CDR3 length: 12
J gene: TRBJ2-7
clone size: -
CDR3 DNA: TGTGCCATCAACGGACAGGGCCAAGAGCAGTACTTC
CDR3 protein: CAINGQGQEQYF

V gene: TRBV4-1
D gene: -
CDR3 length: 15
J gene: TRBJ2-5
clone size: -
CDR3 DNA: TGCGCCAGCAGCTCTAGCGCGGGGCGTGGGGAGACCCAGTACTTC
CDR3 protein: CASSSSAGRGETQYF

V gene: TRBV29-1
D gene: -
CDR3 length: 13
J gene: TRBJ2-5
clone size: once
CDR3 DNA: TGCAGCGTTGGAGGGCAAATTGGGGAGACCCAGTACTTC
CDR3 protein: CSVGGQIGETQYF

V gene: TRBV4-2
D gene: -
CDR3 length: 17
J gene: TRBJ2-3
clone size: -
CDR3 DNA: TGTGCCAGCAGCCAATATTCCCAGACTGCTAGCACAGATACGCAGTATTTT
CDR3 protein: CASSQYSQTASTDTQYF

V gene: TRBV18
D gene: -
CDR3 length: 12
J gene: TRBJ2-2
clone size: -
CDR3 DNA: TGTGCCAGCTCACCAACTGACGGGGAGCTGTTTTTT
CDR3 protein: CASSPTDGELFF

V gene: TRBV5-1
D gene: -
CDR3 length: 14
J gene: TRBJ1-1
clone size: -
CDR3 DNA: TGCGCCAGCAGCCCAACCGCGGGGGGTACTGAAGCTTTCTTT
CDR3 protein: CASSPTAGGTEAFF

V gene: TRBV7-6
D gene: -
CDR3 length: 16
J gene: TRBJ2-1
clone size: -
CDR3 DNA: TGTGCCAGCAGCTTAGAAGCCCCGAGGTCCTACAATGAGCAGTTCTTC
CDR3 protein: CASSLEAPRSYNEQFF